One sample yielded the 17 T cell receptor beta chains listed below, sequenced in a study of T-cell memory formation after mild COVID-19. TCRdb called the 5' RACE reads again in MiXCR, with one record for every CDR3 protein. The profile shows roughly 410,000 distinct CDR3 sequences, more than 20% of them singletons. The specimen sequenced was PBMCs or a T cell subset sorted from them (not recorded which). Source of these receptors: an adult woman who had mild COVID-19 (a few samples of this study predate the infection). Cell type and time point are not known.

The V gene is TRBV6-1, the J gene TRBJ1-2; D uncertain. CDR3 length: 13 residues. Trimming took off 8 bases at V and 5 bases at J, with 15 bases between the two ends. Germline assignment: CDR1 MNHNS and CDR2 SASEGT. CDR3 loop: CASRSMGGYGYTF. CDR3 DNA: TGTGCCAGCCGTAGTATGGGTGGGTATGGCTACACCTTC.

This clonotype was counted between two and nine times. The chain has TRBV5-6 and TRBJ1-1; D gene unclear. CDR3 length: 14 amino acids. V shed 0 bases and J shed 3 bases, with 9 bases lying between them. Germline assignment: CDR1 SGHDT and CDR2 YYEEEE. The CDR3 protein is CASSLEGAYTEAFF. The CDR3 DNA follows: TGTGCCAGCAGCTTGGAGGGAGCTTACACTGAAGCTTTCTTT.

The sample holds a few counts of this clonotype. The gene calls are TRBV29-1 and TRBJ2-7, with a possible D match to TRBD2 (8 bases). Trimming pared 5 bases from V and 1 base from J, leaving 12 bases between. The germline V gene encodes CDR1 SQVTM and CDR2 ANQGSEA. The CDR3 totals 13 residues. The CDR3 nucleotides are TGCAGCGTTAGCGGGGGACAGTCCTACGAGCAGTACTTC. This translates into CSVSGGQSYEQYF.

In nucleotides, the CDR3 is TGTGCCAGCAGTTTACTCCCACAGGGGGGAATTAATGGCTACACCTTC. Its translation is CASSLLPQGGINGYTF. The chain combines TRBV12-3 or TRBV12-4 with TRBJ1-2; the match to TRBD1 covers 8 bases. Losses at the gene ends were 2 bases for V and 6 bases for J; bases not matched to a gene: 11. CDR3 length: 16 residues.

This clonotype occurred many times. The chain has TRBV7-3 and TRBJ2-1, with 7 bases identical to TRBD2. CDR1 SGHTA and CDR2 FQGTGA come from the germline V gene. V was pared by 4 bases and J by 9 bases, with 3 bases of the junction left unmatched. There are 12 residues in the CDR3. The CDR3 sequence: CASSSVAGEQFF. As DNA, the CDR3 is TGTGCCAGCAGCTCCGTAGCGGGTGAGCAGTTCTTC.

This clonotype showed up just a few times. The rearrangement links TRBV7-9 to TRBJ2-7; TRBD2 is a possible D gene (6 bases). CDR1 and CDR2 from the germline V gene are SEHNR and FQNEAQ (reference sequence). V gave up 3 bases and J gave up 4 bases, with 13 bases separating them. The length of the CDR3 is 14 residues. DNA of the CDR3: TGTGCCAGCAGCTTTGTGACAAGCGGGTACGAGCAGTACTTC. It is translated as CASSFVTSGYEQYF.

This clonotype was seen a handful of times. This sequence joins TRBV29-1 and TRBJ1-3; possibly TRBD1 for D (5 bases). The CDR3 totals 12 residues. Germline CDR1 SQVTM, CDR2 ANQGSEA. V lost 7 bases and J 6 bases, leaving 13 bases between the germline ends. The CDR3 bases are TGCAGCGCCCAGACAGACACAAACACCATATATTTT. It translates to CSAQTDTNTIYF.

This clonotype has more than one count but fewer than ten. This chain connects TRBV7-2 to TRBJ2-1; D gene ambiguous. V lost 1 base, J lost 2 bases, and 3 bases lay in between. Germline V gives CDR1 SGHTA, CDR2 FQGNSA. CDR3 length: 13 residues. In nucleotides, the CDR3 is TGTGCCAGCAGCTTAGTCACCTACAATGAGCAGTTCTTC. This translates into CASSLVTYNEQFF. Drawing the rest from reference TRBV7-2 and TRBJ2-1, the complete variable domain is GAGVSQSPSNKVTEKGKDVELRCDPISGHTALYWYRQSLGQGLEFLIYFQGNSAPDKSGLPSDRFSAERTGGSVSTLTIQRTQQEDSAVYLCASSLVTYNEQFFGPGTRLTVL.

The chain is built from TRBV12-3 or TRBV12-4 and TRBJ2-1; 8 nucleotides agree with TRBD2. The V and J ends lost 7 bases and 4 bases, in that order; junction bases with no gene match: 6. The CDR3 has 14 residues. The CDR3 region has the DNA TGTGCCAGCACCCCGGCTAGCGGGTACAATGAGCAGTTCTTC. Encoded protein: CASTPASGYNEQFF.

The table lists this clonotype with a few counts. The rearrangement uses TRBV5-5 and TRBJ2-3, with TRBD1 matching 8 bases. CDR1 is SGHKS, CDR2 YYEKEE, per germline (reference sequence). CDR3 length: 16 amino acids. Germline trimming cut 4 bases from V and 0 bases from J; bases unmatched to any gene: 7. In DNA form, the CDR3 reads TGTGCCAGCAGCCCCCGGACAGGGTTTAGCACAGATACGCAGTATTTT. Translation gives CASSPRTGFSTDTQYF.

The chain links TRBV20-1 to TRBJ1-2; D call uncertain. V lost 6 bases and J lost 8, with 10 bases in between. There are 10 residues in the CDR3. The germline CDR1 and CDR2 sequences are DFQATT and SNEGSKA (reference sequence). The CDR3 is CSAQPGGYTF. The CDR3 bases are TGCAGTGCCCAACCGGGGGGCTACACCTTC.

This chain links TRBV4-3 with TRBJ2-7; TRBD1 agrees at 7 bases. This CDR3 spans 15 amino acids. With V trimmed by 3 bases and J by 1 base, 6 bases remained unmatched. The germline V gene has CDR1 LGHNA and CDR2 YSLEER. CDR3 in amino acids: CASSHKTGRSYEQYF. CDR3 coding DNA: TGCGCCAGCAGCCATAAGACAGGGCGATCCTACGAGCAGTACTTC.

This clonotype was picked up a small number of times. The CDR3 sequence is CASSEGSLSDTQYF. CDR3 bases: TGCGCCAGCAGTGAAGGTAGCTTAAGTGATACGCAGTATTTT. This chain connects TRBV10-2 to TRBJ2-3; D not certain. CDR1 and CDR2 from the germline V gene are WSHSY and SAAADI. This CDR3 comprises 14 residues. Between the trimmed V and J ends, which lost 3 bases and 6 bases, there was a span of 13 bases.

This clonotype occurred a few times. This rearrangement joins TRBV11-2 to TRBJ2-3; D gene ambiguous. Germline V gene sequence: CDR1 SGHAT, CDR2 FQNNGV. The length of the CDR3 is 14 residues. The ends were cut back, 2 bases at V and 8 bases at J, with 14 bases in the middle. The CDR3 loop reads CASSLLRPPGTQYF. DNA for the CDR3: TGTGCCAGCAGCTTATTGCGACCGCCGGGTACGCAGTATTTT.

This clonotype was observed a handful of times. J is TRBJ2-3 and V is TRBV5-1, with D tentatively TRBD2 (6 bases). The CDR3 contains 15 residues. The germline gives CDR1 SGHRS, CDR2 YFSETQ. Trimming removed 2 bases from V and 1 base from J, with 11 bases in between. CDR3 bases: TGCGCCAGCAGCTTAGCGGGTTCTCGCACAGATACGCAGTATTTT. This translates into CASSLAGSRTDTQYF.

This chain joins TRBV29-1 and TRBJ2-7, with 10 bases that match TRBD1. Germline V gives CDR1 SQVTM, CDR2 ANQGSEA. After removal of 5 bases from V and 1 base from J, the junction contained 8 bases not matched to a gene. The CDR3 extends over 15 amino acids. CDR3 region: CSVLPGQGSSYEQYF. The CDR3 DNA follows: TGCAGCGTTCTTCCGGGACAGGGGTCTTCCTACGAGCAGTACTTC.

The chain recombines TRBV4-1 with TRBJ1-2, with a weak D call TRBD1 (5 bases). Germline CDR1 MGHRA, CDR2 YSYEKL. V was clipped by 4 bases and J by 2 bases, with 20 bases between them. The CDR3 sequence is 17 residues long. As DNA, the CDR3 is TGCGCCAGCAGCCTTAGGGCTCATAGTGGGGCGAACTATGGCTACACCTTC. It encodes CASSLRAHSGANYGYTF.